This T cell receptor beta chain comes out of a study of early T cells in non-severe SARS-CoV-2 infection (dated by TCRdb to the early 2020s). At the level of the whole study: Bulk RNA from unsorted whole blood was used for TCR sequencing, so alpha and beta chains could not be paired.

A case-control design nested within a healthcare worker cohort in London, UK, was used, with weekly nasopharyngeal swab PCR tests and blood sampling performed. Between 23 and 31 March 2020, the week of the UK lockdown, healthcare workers were enrolled and then followed up weekly for as long as 16 weeks. This clonotype was found a few times. It has no known antigen specificity. Base qualities are not at hand, and no much larger clone is one base apart. The research as a whole found: VDJdb matching was skewed toward anti-spike CD8 responses and likely underestimated virus-specific expansions by missing private and CD4 specificities.

V loses 5 bases, J loses 4 bases, and the germline ends lie 17 bases apart. According to the germline V gene, CDR1 reads MNHEY and CDR2 reads SVGEGT. The CDR3 has 15 amino acids, counting the end cysteine and phenylalanine. Only the CDR3 portion is preserved as DNA: 45 bases, with reading frame beginning at the first base. Libraries were constructed by 5' RACE. Reads for this sample came from a NextSeq 500. The TCR library protocol attached unique molecular identifiers to individual cDNA molecules to correct for sequencing error and PCR bias. Both TCR alpha and beta chains were sequenced, and tight co-correlation was observed between alpha and beta sequence abundances in each sample. In the authors' own workflow: Decombinator V4 was used to annotate TCR sequences for V gene, J gene and CDR3. Expanded TCRs were defined as changing significantly between any two time points under a Poisson model with p below 0.0001. Abundances of TCRs were expressed as counts per million after normalisation to the total number of TCRs sequenced in each sample. TRAV1-2 paired with TRAJ12, TRAJ20 or TRAJ33 defined MAIT TCRs, while TRAV10 paired with TRAJ18 defined iNKT TCRs. VDJdb, accessed 1 November 2021, was searched for CMV, EBV and SARS-CoV-2 annotated TCRs, with TCRs annotated for multiple antigens excluded. TCRdb trimmed public reads at Q25 via fastp, called clones via MiXCR and kept in-frame beta chains. Merged by CDR3 protein, the rows form single entries marked with the most common genes and DNA. It is TCRdb's table, rather than the study itself, that gives the V and J calls and clone size. This sample holds 56,000 or so distinct CDR3 sequences; 10% were observed only once. The ten largest account for 5.5% to 7% of the sample.

This receptor was obtained from an adult who was a healthcare worker with PCR-confirmed SARS-CoV-2 infection or an uninfected control (not recorded which). The sample consisted of whole blood. Recombination joined TRBV6-2 or TRBV6-3 with TRBJ2-5; the D segment could be TRBD1, given 6 matching bases. The nucleotides are TGTGCCAGCAGTGCCGGGACAACAGAAAGAGAGACCCAGTACTTC. Its translation is CASSAGTTERETQYF.